The 5 T cell receptor beta chains below all came from one sample that was sequenced in a study of cytomegalovirus exposure and HLA in healthy donors. The primer mix had 60 Vbeta and 13 Jbeta primers. TCRdb keeps only in-frame clones here, not all; method: immunoSEQ multiplex PCR. The sample contains 70,000 to 90,000 clones, 63% of which appear only once. The material sequenced was PBMCs. The receptors come from a woman aged 40 to 49 in good health and CMV-seropositive.

This rearrangement joins TRBV28 to TRBJ2-3, with 11 bases identical to TRBD2. V dropped 6 bases and J dropped 5; count of bases not matched to a gene: 10. The CDR3 has 16 residues. CDR1 MDHEN and CDR2 SYDVKM come from the germline V gene. CDR3 bases: TGTGCCAGCAGCCCGACTAGCGGGAAAGTTGGAGATACGCAGTATTTT. Translation gives CASSPTSGKVGDTQYF.

The V gene is TRBV5-8, the J gene TRBJ1-6; maybe TRBD1 (5 bases). The CDR3 length is 18 residues. With 2 bases removed from V and 0 bases from J, the gap between germline ends came to 15 bases. Germline V gives CDR1 SGHTS, CDR2 YDEGEE. This CDR3 reads CASSLDRFVSSYNSPLHF. In DNA, the CDR3 is TGTGCCAGCAGCTTAGACAGATTTGTGAGCTCCTATAATTCACCCCTCCACTTT.

V is TRBV29-1 and J is TRBJ2-7, with D tentatively TRBD2 (6 bases). Germline loops: CDR1 SQVTM, CDR2 ANQGSEA. Between the trimmed V and J ends, which lost 4 bases and 1 base, there was a span of 17 bases. The CDR3 is 15 amino acids. The CDR3 DNA follows: TGCAGCGTTGCACCCGGGACTGATCCTTCCTACGAGCAGTACTTC. Its translation: CSVAPGTDPSYEQYF.

CDR3 protein: CASSLDPVSGNTIYF. In DNA form, the CDR3 reads TGTGCCAGCAGCTTAGATCCGGTCTCTGGAAACACCATATATTTT. V and J are TRBV7-2 and TRBJ1-3, with D unclear. With 1 base removed from V and 0 bases from J, the gap between germline ends came to 7 bases. Germline V gene sequence: CDR1 SGHTA, CDR2 FQGNSA. The CDR3 consists of 15 residues.

This clone occurred once. The genes are TRBV9 and TRBJ2-3, with no clear D. Germline V CDR1 and CDR2: SGDLS, YYNGEE. Trimming shortened V by 0 bases and J by 0 bases, and 11 bases separated the two germline ends. This CDR3 spans 16 amino acids. CDR3: CASSVAVTRSTDTQYF. The CDR3 DNA reads as TGTGCCAGCAGCGTAGCTGTGACACGAAGCACAGATACGCAGTATTTT.